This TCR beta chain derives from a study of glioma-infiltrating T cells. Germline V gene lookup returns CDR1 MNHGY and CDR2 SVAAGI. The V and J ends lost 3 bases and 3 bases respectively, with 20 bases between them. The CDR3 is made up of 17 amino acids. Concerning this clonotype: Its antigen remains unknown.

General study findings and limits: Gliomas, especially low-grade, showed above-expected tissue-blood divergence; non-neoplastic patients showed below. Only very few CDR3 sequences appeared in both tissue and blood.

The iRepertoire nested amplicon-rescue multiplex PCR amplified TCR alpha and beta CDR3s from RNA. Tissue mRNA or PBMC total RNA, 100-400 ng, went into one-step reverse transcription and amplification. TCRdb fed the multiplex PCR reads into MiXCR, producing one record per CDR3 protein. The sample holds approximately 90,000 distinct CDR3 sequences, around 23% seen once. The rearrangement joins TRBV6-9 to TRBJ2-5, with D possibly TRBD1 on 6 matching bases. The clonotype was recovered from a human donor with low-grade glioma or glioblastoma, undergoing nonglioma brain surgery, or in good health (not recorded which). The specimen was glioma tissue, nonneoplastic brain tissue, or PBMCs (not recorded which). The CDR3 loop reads CASSYGGAGTPKETQYF. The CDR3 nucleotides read TGTGCCAGCAGTTACGGTGGCGCAGGGACACCCAAAGAGACCCAGTACTTC.